This T cell receptor (beta chain) was captured in a study of T cells in tuberculosis. The wider study: T cells were selected with CD1B tetramers loaded with glucose monomycolate. A South African cohort included IGRA-negative adolescents, latently infected IGRA-positive adolescents and adults with active tuberculosis.

V was cut by 4 bases and J by 3 bases, with 24 bases left in between. The CDR3 has 18 amino acids. CDR1 and CDR2 from the germline V gene are SNHLY and FYNNEI. At study entry, adolescents had tuberculin skin tests and IGRA screening. TCRdb's table, derived via immunoSEQ multiplex PCR, lists solely in-frame clones and lacks some. Of about 25,000 clones in the sample, roughly 95% were seen once. The study's findings and limits: A GMM-specific repertoire classifier reached approximately 90% accuracy, AUROC under 0.95.

Concerning this clone itself: What it binds is unknown.

The specimen sequenced was PBMCs. The chain combines TRBV2 with TRBJ1-1; tentative D call: TRBD1 (5 bases). The receptor was isolated from a donor between 5 and 29 years old with latent tuberculosis or without tuberculosis infection. The CDR3 bases are TGTGCCAGCAGTGCACCCCGGGGGGGGAGGCGACTGGACACTGAAGCTTTCTTT. Its translation: CASSAPRGGRRLDTEAFF.